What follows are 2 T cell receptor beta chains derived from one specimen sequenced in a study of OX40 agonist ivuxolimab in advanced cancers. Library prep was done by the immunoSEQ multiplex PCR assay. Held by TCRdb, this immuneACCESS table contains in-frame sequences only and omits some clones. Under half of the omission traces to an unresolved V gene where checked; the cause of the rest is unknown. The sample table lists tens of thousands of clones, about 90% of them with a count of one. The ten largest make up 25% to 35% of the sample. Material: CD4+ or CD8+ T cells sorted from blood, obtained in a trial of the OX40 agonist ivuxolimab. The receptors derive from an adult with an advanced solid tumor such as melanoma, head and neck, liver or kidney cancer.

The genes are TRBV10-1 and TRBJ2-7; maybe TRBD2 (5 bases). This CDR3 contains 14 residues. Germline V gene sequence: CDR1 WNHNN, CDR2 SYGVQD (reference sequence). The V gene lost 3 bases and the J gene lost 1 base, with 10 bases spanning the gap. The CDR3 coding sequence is TGCGCCAGCAGTGAAATCGGCGGGTCCTACGAGCAGTACTTC. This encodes CASSEIGGSYEQYF.

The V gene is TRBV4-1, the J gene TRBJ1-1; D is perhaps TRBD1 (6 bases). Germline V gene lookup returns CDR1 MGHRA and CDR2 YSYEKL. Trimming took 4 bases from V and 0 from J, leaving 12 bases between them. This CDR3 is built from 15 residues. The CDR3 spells CASSLPGAVNTEAFF. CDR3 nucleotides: TGCGCCAGCAGCCTACCAGGGGCCGTGAACACTGAAGCTTTCTTT.